Listed below are T cell receptor beta chains from one sample, sequenced in a study of neurological immune-mediated disorders. MiXCR was run by TCRdb on the 5' RACE reads, yielding one entry per CDR3 protein. The sample consists of some 20,000 distinct CDR3 sequences, about 7.5% of them appearing once. Sequencing was done on a sample of CD8+ T cells from blood. The receptors were sampled from a woman aged 25 to 39 with HTLV-1-associated myelopathy (HAM/TSP). Each CDR3 is given with its conserved first and last residue. The order of the fields is D gene, J gene, clone size, V gene, CDR3 protein, CDR3 DNA. D genes are given only for firm matches. Only some rows state a clone size, as once, few, many or a class for expanded clones.

d_call: -
j_call: TRBJ2-1
clone_size: many
v_call: TRBV7-9
cdr3_aa: CASSFSGNSLVF
cdr3_nt: TGTGCCAGCAGCTTTTCCGGGAATAGTTTGGTCTTC

d_call: -
j_call: TRBJ2-7
clone_size: many
v_call: TRBV29-1
cdr3_aa: CSAKGGAVYEQYF
cdr3_nt: TGCAGCGCCAAGGGGGGCGCGGTCTACGAGCAGTACTTC

d_call: -
j_call: TRBJ1-1
clone_size: few
v_call: TRBV30
cdr3_aa: CAWSGSSNTEAFF
cdr3_nt: TGTGCCTGGAGCGGGTCCTCGAACACTGAAGCTTTCTTT

d_call: TRBD2
j_call: TRBJ2-7
clone_size: many
v_call: TRBV20-1
cdr3_aa: CSARELAGVYEQYF
cdr3_nt: TGCAGTGCTAGAGAACTAGCGGGGGTATACGAGCAGTACTTC

d_call: -
j_call: TRBJ2-1
clone_size: many
v_call: TRBV20-1
cdr3_aa: CSAWTGDTSYNEQFF
cdr3_nt: TGCAGTGCTTGGACCGGGGACACCTCCTACAATGAGCAGTTCTTC

d_call: -
j_call: TRBJ1-6
clone_size: many
v_call: TRBV20-1
cdr3_aa: CSASGGRLSYNSPLHF
cdr3_nt: TGCAGTGCTAGCGGAGGCCGCCTCTCCTATAATTCACCCCTCCACTTT

d_call: -
j_call: TRBJ2-1
clone_size: many
v_call: TRBV11-2
cdr3_aa: CASSLGGPPYNEQFF
cdr3_nt: TGTGCCAGCAGCTTGGGTGGTCCTCCCTACAATGAGCAGTTCTTC

d_call: -
j_call: TRBJ1-1
clone_size: -
v_call: TRBV5-1
cdr3_aa: CASSLRLNTEAFF
cdr3_nt: TGCGCCAGCAGCTTGAGGTTGAACACTGAAGCTTTCTTT

d_call: -
j_call: TRBJ2-7
clone_size: many
v_call: TRBV20-1
cdr3_aa: CSARPLDIYEQYF
cdr3_nt: TGCAGTGCTAGACCACTCGACATCTACGAGCAGTACTTC

d_call: TRBD2
j_call: TRBJ2-3
clone_size: many
v_call: TRBV9
cdr3_aa: CASSSSASGGSVLYNTDTQYF
cdr3_nt: TGTGCCAGCAGCAGTTCAGCTAGCGGGGGTTCGGTACTCTACAACACAGATACGCAGTATTTT

d_call: -
j_call: TRBJ1-2
clone_size: many
v_call: TRBV7-9
cdr3_aa: CASSLNRDPYGYTF
cdr3_nt: TGTGCCAGCAGCCTTAACAGGGATCCCTATGGCTACACCTTC

d_call: -
j_call: TRBJ2-1
clone_size: many
v_call: TRBV11-2
cdr3_aa: CASSLARSSYNEQFF
cdr3_nt: TGTGCCAGCAGCTTAGCACGGAGCTCCTACAATGAGCAGTTCTTC

d_call: -
j_call: TRBJ1-1
clone_size: many
v_call: TRBV20-1
cdr3_aa: CSARDITVVNTEAFF
cdr3_nt: TGCAGTGCTAGAGATATCACAGTCGTGAACACTGAAGCTTTCTTT

d_call: TRBD2
j_call: TRBJ2-7
clone_size: many
v_call: TRBV13
cdr3_aa: CASSLNPAGGTYEQYF
cdr3_nt: TGTGCCAGCAGCTTAAACCCAGCGGGGGGGACCTACGAGCAGTACTTC

d_call: -
j_call: TRBJ1-1
clone_size: many
v_call: TRBV6-2/TRBV6-3
cdr3_aa: CASSYGAYNTEAFF
cdr3_nt: TGTGCCAGCAGTTACGGGGCATATAACACTGAAGCTTTCTTT

d_call: -
j_call: TRBJ2-7
clone_size: many
v_call: TRBV12-3/TRBV12-4
cdr3_aa: CASSKKTREQYF
cdr3_nt: TGTGCCAGCAGTAAAAAGACCCGCGAGCAGTACTTC

d_call: -
j_call: TRBJ2-2
clone_size: many
v_call: TRBV19
cdr3_aa: CASRSHGPGELFF
cdr3_nt: TGTGCCAGTAGATCCCACGGCCCCGGGGAGCTGTTTTTT

d_call: -
j_call: TRBJ1-4
clone_size: many
v_call: TRBV14
cdr3_aa: CASSHDSYNEKLFF
cdr3_nt: TGTGCCAGCAGCCACGACAGCTATAATGAAAAACTGTTTTTT